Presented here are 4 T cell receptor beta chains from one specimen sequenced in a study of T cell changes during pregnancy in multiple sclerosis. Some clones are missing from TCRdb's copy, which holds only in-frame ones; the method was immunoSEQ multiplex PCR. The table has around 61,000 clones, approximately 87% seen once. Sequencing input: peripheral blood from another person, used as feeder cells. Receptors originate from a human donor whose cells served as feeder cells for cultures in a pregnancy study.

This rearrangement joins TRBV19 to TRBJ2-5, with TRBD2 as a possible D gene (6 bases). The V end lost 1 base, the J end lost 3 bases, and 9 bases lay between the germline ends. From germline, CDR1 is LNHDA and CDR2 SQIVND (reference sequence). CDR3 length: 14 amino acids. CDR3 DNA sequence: TGTGCCAGTAGTATAGGTAGCGGAAAAGAGACCCAGTACTTC. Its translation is CASSIGSGKETQYF. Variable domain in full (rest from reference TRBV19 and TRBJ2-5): DGGITQSPKYLFRKEGQNVTLSCEQNLNHDAMYWYRQDPGQGLRLIYYSQIVNDFQKGDIAEGYSVSREKKESFPLTVTSAQKNPTAFYLCASSIGSGKETQYFGPGTRLLVL.

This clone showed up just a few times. CDR3 coding DNA: TGTGCCACCCGCGTGCGGGCTACCTCCTACGAGCAGTACTTC. Amino acid sequence: CATRVRATSYEQYF. The V and J genes are TRBV6-1 and TRBJ2-7; D is possibly TRBD2 (5 bases). V gave up 10 bases and J gave up 0 bases, with 16 bases separating them. Germline V CDR1 and CDR2: MNHNS, SASEGT. CDR3 length equals 14 residues.

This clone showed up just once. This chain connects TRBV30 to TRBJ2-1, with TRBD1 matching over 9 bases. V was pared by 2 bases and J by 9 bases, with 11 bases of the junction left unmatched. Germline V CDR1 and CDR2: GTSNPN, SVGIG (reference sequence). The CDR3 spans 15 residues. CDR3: CAWSSQGAHSGEQFF. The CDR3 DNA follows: TGTGCCTGGAGTTCACAGGGGGCCCACTCTGGTGAGCAGTTCTTC.

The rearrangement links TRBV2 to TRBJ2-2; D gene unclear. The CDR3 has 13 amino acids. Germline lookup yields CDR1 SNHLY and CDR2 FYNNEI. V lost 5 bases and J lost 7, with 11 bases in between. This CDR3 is CASSWRPSGELFF. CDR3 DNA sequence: TGTGCCAGCAGTTGGCGTCCGAGCGGGGAGCTGTTTTTT.